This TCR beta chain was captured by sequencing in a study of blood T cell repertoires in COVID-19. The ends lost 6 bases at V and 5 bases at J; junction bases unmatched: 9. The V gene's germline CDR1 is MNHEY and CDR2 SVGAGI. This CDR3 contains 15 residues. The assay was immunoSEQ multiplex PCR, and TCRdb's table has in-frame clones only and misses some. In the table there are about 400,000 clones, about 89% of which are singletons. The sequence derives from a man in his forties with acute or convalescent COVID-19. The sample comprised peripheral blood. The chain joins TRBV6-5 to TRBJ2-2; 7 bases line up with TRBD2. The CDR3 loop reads CASSPRGRTTGELFF. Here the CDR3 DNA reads TGTGCCAGCAGCCCGCGGGGGAGAACAACCGGGGAGCTGTTTTTT.